Following are 26 T cell receptor beta chains from one sample sequenced in a study of blood T cell repertoires in COVID-19. Clones were sequenced by immunoSEQ multiplex PCR, and TCRdb holds only the in-frame ones, with some missing. The sample lists approximately 350,000 clones; more than 70% were seen once. The sequenced sample was peripheral blood. The receptors derive from an older woman with COVID-19, enrolled during active disease.

The chain couples TRBV6-2 or TRBV6-3 to TRBJ2-3, with D perhaps TRBD1 (6 bases). This CDR3 contains 17 residues. Germline CDR1 MNHEY, CDR2 SVGEGT. V lost 2 bases and J lost 0, with 15 bases in between. The CDR3 DNA is TGTGCCAGCAGTTACCCGAGCTGGGGGCTAAGCACAGATACGCAGTATTTT. It encodes CASSYPSWGLSTDTQYF.

V is TRBV30 and J is TRBJ1-5, with 11 bases matching TRBD1. The V and J ends lost 2 bases and 4 bases, in that order; junction bases with no gene match: 4. The CDR3 runs to 15 residues. Germline CDR1 is GTSNPN and CDR2 is SVGIG (reference sequence). The CDR3 protein is CAWSQGDRGNQPQHF. In DNA, the CDR3 is TGTGCCTGGAGTCAAGGGGACAGGGGGAATCAGCCCCAGCATTTT.

The chain uses TRBV28 and TRBJ1-1; no clear D gene. There are 12 residues in the CDR3. Trimming took off 5 bases at V and 3 bases at J, with 7 bases between the two ends. The V gene's germline CDR1 is MDHEN and CDR2 SYDVKM. CDR3 coding DNA: TGTGCCAGCAGTCCTCTATACACTGAAGCTTTCTTT. Its protein is CASSPLYTEAFF.

This sequence joins TRBV6-5 and TRBJ2-5; the D gene is possibly TRBD2 (5 bases). Trimming left V 6 bases short and J 5 bases short, with 13 bases between. The germline gives CDR1 MNHEY, CDR2 SVGAGI. The CDR3 runs 13 residues. The CDR3 is CASSRETRETQYF. The CDR3 DNA sequence: TGTGCCAGCAGCCGGGAAACGCGGGAGACCCAGTACTTC.

V is TRBV7-2 and J is TRBJ2-3; 10 nucleotides align to TRBD2. This CDR3 has 15 residues. After removal of 5 bases from V and 1 base from J, the junction contained 3 bases not matched to a gene. Germline CDR1 and CDR2: SGHTA and FQGNSA. The CDR3 DNA reads TGTGCCAGCAGCCTCACTAGCGGGGGCACAGATACGCAGTATTTT. Translating gives CASSLTSGGTDTQYF.

V gene TRBV7-9 combines with J gene TRBJ1-2; no reliable D call. Per germline, CDR1 SEHNR and CDR2 FQNEAQ (reference sequence). This CDR3 region has 14 residues. Trimming removed 2 bases from V and 4 bases from J, with 11 bases in between. The CDR3 nucleotides are TGTGCCAGCAGCTTATTGGTCGGTCCCTATGGCTACACCTTC. As protein: CASSLLVGPYGYTF.

The V call is TRBV27, the J call TRBJ2-5, with 10 bases that match TRBD1. V shed 4 bases, J shed 3 bases, and the junction held 5 bases outside the gene matches. This CDR3 is built from 15 residues. CDR1 and CDR2 from the germline V gene are MNHEY and SMNVEV (reference sequence). CDR3 residues: CASSWRDRGKETQYF. The CDR3 DNA sequence: TGTGCCAGCAGTTGGCGGGACAGGGGAAAAGAGACCCAGTACTTC.

Worth noting for this clone: Within the sample, other DNA sequences also encode this same CDR3. The chain joins TRBV7-9 to TRBJ1-1, with a weak D call TRBD1 (6 bases). The CDR3 runs 14 residues. The V gene's germline CDR1 is SEHNR and CDR2 FQNEAQ (reference sequence). V was pared by 2 bases and J by 0 bases, with 7 bases between. The CDR3 nucleotides are TGTGCCAGCAGCTTACAGGGGATGAACACTGAAGCTTTCTTT. Translation gives CASSLQGMNTEAFF. Looking up the rest from reference TRBV7-9 and TRBJ1-1 gives the full variable domain: DTGVSQNPRHKITKRGQNVTFRCDPISEHNRLYWYRQTLGQGPEFLTYFQNEAQLEKSRLLSDRFSAERPKGSFSTLEIQRTEQGDSAMYLCASSLQGMNTEAFFGQGTRLTVV.

The genes are TRBV7-6 and TRBJ2-1; D might be TRBD2 (6 bases). V lost 4 bases, J lost 13 bases, and 14 bases lay in between. The CDR3 loop spans 12 amino acids. CDR1 and CDR2 (germline): SGHVS, FNYEAQ. CDR3 residues: CASSYISGSQFF. CDR3 DNA sequence: TGTGCCAGCAGCTATATTAGCGGATCCCAGTTCTTC.

This clone was seen a handful of times. The DNA of the CDR3 is TGTGCCATCAGTGAGTCGGAGGTCGGGGGGACAGATACGCAGTATTTT. This codes for CAISESEVGGTDTQYF. The chain combines TRBV10-3 with TRBJ2-3; the match to TRBD2 covers 7 bases. Germline V lookup: CDR1 ENHRY, CDR2 SYGVKD. V trimming: 0 bases; J trimming: 3 bases; junction bases outside the gene matches: 6. This CDR3 region has 16 residues.

This clone occurred a few times. This sequence joins TRBV28 and TRBJ1-1, with TRBD1 matching 7 bases. The V and J ends lost 11 bases and 5 bases, in that order; junction bases with no gene match: 5. The CDR3 is 11 amino acids. CDR1 and CDR2 (germline): MDHEN, SYDVKM. CDR3 sequence (DNA): TGTGCCGGGGGACAGACTACTGAAGCTTTCTTT. It encodes CAGGQTTEAFF.

To note about this clone: The identical CDR3 is also encoded by other nucleotide sequences in the sample. The V gene is TRBV9, the J gene TRBJ1-2; 8 nucleotides line up with TRBD1. The germline gives CDR1 SGDLS, CDR2 YYNGEE. V shed 0 bases and J 2 bases; nucleotides not matched to a gene: 0. This CDR3 is 14 amino acids long. CDR3 in amino acids: CASSVGTGNYGYTF. CDR3 coding DNA: TGTGCCAGCAGCGTAGGGACAGGGAACTATGGCTACACCTTC.

This chain connects TRBV7-2 to TRBJ2-7; 7 bases agree with TRBD2. The length of the CDR3 is 13 residues. Germline CDR1 and CDR2: SGHTA and FQGNSA. Germline trimming cut 5 bases from V and 5 bases from J; bases unmatched to any gene: 6. The CDR3 loop is CASSLSGEHEQYF. The CDR3 coding sequence is TGTGCCAGCAGCCTCAGCGGGGAGCACGAGCAGTACTTC.

The chain is built from TRBV5-1 and TRBJ1-6; D is possibly TRBD1 (5 bases). With 5 bases removed from V and 10 bases from J, the gap between germline ends came to 10 bases. The CDR3 contains 12 residues. Germline CDR1 SGHRS, CDR2 YFSETQ. The CDR3 protein is CASRGGTSPLHF. CDR3 nucleotides: TGCGCCAGCAGGGGGGGAACCTCACCCCTCCACTTT.

This clone came up once. The chain couples TRBV5-1 to TRBJ2-3, with D tentatively TRBD2 (6 bases). CDR1 is SGHRS and CDR2 is YFSETQ in the germline V gene. This CDR3 region has 14 residues. The V end lost 3 bases, the J end lost 5 bases, and 13 bases lay between the germline ends. The CDR3: CASSSGTVGDTQYF. The CDR3 bases are TGCGCCAGCAGCTCCGGGACTGTAGGAGATACGCAGTATTTT.

This clone was seen just once. The rearrangement uses TRBV24-1 and TRBJ2-1, with D tentatively TRBD1 (6 bases). CDR3 length: 17 residues. Germline CDR1 reads KGHDR; CDR2 reads SFDVKD. Trimming left V 5 bases short and J 10 bases short, with 26 bases between. The CDR3 here is CATSVTSGHLESKEQFF. The CDR3 region has the DNA TGTGCCACCAGTGTTACCTCGGGACACCTAGAGTCGAAAGAGCAGTTCTTC.

V is TRBV5-8 and J is TRBJ1-2, with D possibly matching TRBD1 (6 bases). The germline V gene has CDR1 SGHTS and CDR2 YDEGEE. The CDR3 has 12 amino acids. V was pared by 4 bases and J by 5 bases, with 9 bases between. CDR3 region: CASSPQGYGYTF. CDR3 DNA sequence: TGTGCCAGCAGCCCCCAGGGGTATGGCTACACCTTC.

This clone has only one observation. This sequence joins TRBV7-9 and TRBJ1-5, with unresolved D. The V end was cut by 2 bases, the J end by 7 bases, with 9 bases between. The CDR3 length is 13 residues. The germline CDR1 and CDR2 sequences are SEHNR and FQNEAQ (reference sequence). The CDR3: CASSLSGEQPQHF. Written as DNA, the CDR3 is TGTGCCAGCAGCTTAAGCGGAGAACAGCCCCAGCATTTT.

The rearrangement links TRBV19 to TRBJ2-7; tentative D call: TRBD2 (5 bases). Germline V gene sequence: CDR1 LNHDA, CDR2 SQIVND (reference sequence). V was trimmed by 1 base and J by 4 bases, leaving 11 bases between them. The CDR3 covers 14 residues. The CDR3 region is CASSIAGGLYEQYF. The CDR3 DNA sequence: TGTGCCAGTAGTATAGCAGGCGGGCTTTACGAGCAGTACTTC.

The chain uses TRBV30 and TRBJ2-1, with 14 bases fitting TRBD2. J gave up 5 bases and V 6 bases, and 3 bases lay outside the gene matches. The CDR3 runs to 14 residues. The germline gives CDR1 GTSNPN, CDR2 SVGIG (reference sequence). DNA for the CDR3: TGTGCCTGTTGGACTAGCGGGGGGAACAATGAGCAGTTCTTC. The encoded protein is CACWTSGGNNEQFF.

In nucleotides, the CDR3 is TGTGCCACCAGTCGGCCGGGGGGAAACACCATATATTTT. It yields the protein CATSRPGGNTIYF. This chain connects TRBV24-1 to TRBJ1-3; D call uncertain. CDR1 and CDR2 from the germline V gene are KGHDR and SFDVKD. The CDR3 totals 13 residues. The V gene lost 6 bases and the J gene lost 4 bases, with 9 bases spanning the gap.

This rearrangement joins TRBV19 to TRBJ2-2; D is ambiguous. Trimming shortened V by 3 bases and J by 1 base, and 6 bases separated the two germline ends. Germline-derived CDR1 and CDR2 are LNHDA and SQIVND (reference sequence). This CDR3 spans 14 amino acids. CDR3 in DNA: TGTGCCAGTAGTATCCTAGTGAACACCGGGGAGCTGTTTTTT. Translating it yields CASSILVNTGELFF.

The rearrangement links TRBV6-5 to TRBJ1-6, with D possibly TRBD1 on 5 matching bases. Germline lookup yields CDR1 MNHEY and CDR2 SVGAGI. V was cut by 3 bases and J by 5 bases, with 14 bases left in between. This CDR3 contains 16 residues. The chain's CDR3 is CASSYDPGFDNSPLHF. The CDR3 DNA is TGTGCCAGCAGTTATGACCCAGGGTTCGATAATTCACCCCTCCACTTT.

The chain employs TRBV2 and TRBJ2-3, with 7 nucleotides matching TRBD1. The germline V gene encodes CDR1 SNHLY and CDR2 FYNNEI. The CDR3 extends over 17 amino acids. Losses at the gene ends were 5 bases for V and 1 base for J; bases not matched to a gene: 12. CDR3 nucleotides: TGTGCCAGCAGTCACCCAACACGACAGGGAGGCACAGATACGCAGTATTTT. The encoded protein is CASSHPTRQGGTDTQYF.

This clone was seen only once. The same CDR3 is also encoded by other DNA sequences in this sample. CDR3 DNA sequence: TGTGCCAGTAGTCCACAGGGCGGGAACACTGAAGCTTTCTTT. Residues: CASSPQGGNTEAFF. The chain links TRBV19 to TRBJ1-1, with TRBD1 as a possible D gene (6 bases). This CDR3 is 14 amino acids long. Germline assignment: CDR1 LNHDA and CDR2 SQIVND (reference sequence). The V end was cut by 5 bases, the J end by 1 base, with 11 bases between.

This clone was seen a handful of times. This chain connects TRBV7-2 to TRBJ1-5, with TRBD1 identical over 7 bases. Germline V CDR1 and CDR2: SGHTA, FQGNSA. The trim removed 5 bases at V and 2 bases at J, leaving 3 bases unmatched. The CDR3 spans 14 residues. The chain's CDR3 is CASSATGGNQPQHF. DNA for the CDR3: TGTGCCAGCAGCGCAACAGGGGGCAATCAGCCCCAGCATTTT.